The 3 T cell receptor beta chains below were found in one sample sequenced in a study of glioma-infiltrating T cells after dendritic cell vaccination. Using immunoSEQ multiplex PCR, the repertoire was profiled, and TCRdb retains in-frame clones only, with some absent. This repertoire shows roughly 100,000 clones, around 81% found once; its top ten account for approximately 12%. The source was blood, collected before dendritic cell vaccination. Receptor source: a human donor with glioblastoma.

This clone occurred a few times. The chain carries TRBV6-5 and TRBJ2-5, with TRBD2 as a possible D gene (5 bases). The CDR3 sequence is 14 residues long. Trimming cost V 1 base and J 1 base, with 7 bases left between them. Germline V lookup: CDR1 MNHEY, CDR2 SVGAGI. The CDR3: CASSYLGVQETQYF. The DNA for the CDR3 is TGTGCCAGCAGTTACTTGGGAGTCCAAGAGACCCAGTACTTC.

J is TRBJ2-7 and V is TRBV18, with D maybe TRBD2 (6 bases). Trimming took 5 bases from V and 7 from J, leaving 18 bases between them. The germline V gene encodes CDR1 KGHSH and CDR2 LQKENI. The CDR3 has 14 amino acids. Here the CDR3 DNA reads TGTGCCAGCTCATCCGGGACGGGGGACGGGGAGCAGTACTTC. Its protein is CASSSGTGDGEQYF. Together with reference TRBV18 and TRBJ2-7, the CDR3 gives the full variable domain: NAGVMQNPRHLVRRRGQEARLRCSPMKGHSHVYWYRQLPEEGLKFMVYLQKENIIDESGMPKERFSAEFPKEGPSILRIQQVVRGDSAAYFCASSSGTGDGEQYFGPGTRLTVT.

The sample holds one count of this clone. The V gene is TRBV6-5, the J gene TRBJ1-2; the D is unclear. The CDR3 spans 12 residues. Germline V lookup: CDR1 MNHEY, CDR2 SVGAGI. With 10 bases removed from V and 3 bases from J, the gap between germline ends came to 12 bases. The CDR3 loop reads CATRAGDYGYTF. The CDR3 DNA reads as TGTGCCACCCGGGCGGGCGACTATGGCTACACCTTC.